Below, 7 T cell receptor beta chains from the same sample are listed, as sequenced in a study of molecular identifiers for immune sequencing clone quantification. TCRdb called the PCR reads again in MiXCR, with one record for every CDR3 protein. The data hold over 70,000 distinct CDR3 sequences, with roughly 25% observed a single time. The source material was naive CD8+ T cells from blood, with Jurkat cell RNA spiked in. Documented subset: FACS-sorted CD8+CD4-CCR7+CD45RA+ naive T cells. Receptor source: a human donor in good health. Some libraries in this study had Jurkat cell RNA spiked in.

For this clonotype: Given a much more abundant clone one base away, this may be a read error. The chain employs TRBV28 and TRBJ2-3; D might be TRBD1 or TRBD2, each matching 5 bases. Trimming stripped 7 bases from V and 3 bases from J, with 11 bases between. Germline V CDR1 and CDR2: MDHEN, SYDVKM. The CDR3 extends over 13 amino acids. The CDR3 sequence is CASTPWGTDTQYF. DNA for the CDR3: TGTGCCAGCACCCCATGGGGGACAGATACGCAGTATTTT.

This clonotype was observed a handful of times. DNA of the CDR3: TGTGCCACCAGCGCTACTAGCGGAAGTAACACCGGGGAGCTGTTTTTT. It yields the protein CATSATSGSNTGELFF. This chain joins TRBV15 and TRBJ2-2; TRBD2 matches at 8 bases. Germline V gives CDR1 LNHNV, CDR2 YYDKDF (reference sequence). Trimming took 5 bases from V and 2 from J; bases not matched to a gene: 7. This CDR3 region has 16 residues.

Comment on this clonotype: A read error may be the cause here, since a much bigger clone is one base away. The V gene is TRBV6-1, the J gene TRBJ2-2; D not certain. There are 17 residues in the CDR3. Germline V lookup: CDR1 MNHNS, CDR2 SASEGT. CDR3 protein: CASREGPRLKVTGELFF. CDR3 nucleotide sequence: TGTGCCAGCCGTGAAGGCCCGAGGTTAAAAGTCACCGGGGAGCTGTTTTTT.

The chain couples TRBV5-5 to TRBJ1-6, with D hard to call. The length of the CDR3 is 15 residues. CDR1 and CDR2 from the germline V gene are SGHKS and YYEKEE (reference sequence). Deletions cut 4 bases from V and 9 bases from J, with 17 bases between. CDR3 loop: CASSDGSGVGSPLHF. CDR3 in DNA: TGTGCCAGCAGCGATGGTTCCGGGGTAGGTTCACCCCTCCACTTT. The full variable domain, its missing parts supplied by reference TRBV5-5 and TRBJ1-6, is DAGVTQSPTHLIKTRGQQVTLRCSPISGHKSVSWYQQVLGQGPQFIFQYYEKEERGRGNFPDRFSARQFPNYSSELNVNALLLGDSALYLCASSDGSGVGSPLHFGNGTRLTVT.

The chain recombines TRBV5-1 with TRBJ2-7, with D possibly being TRBD2 (5 bases). V lost 4 bases to trimming and J lost 3 bases, with 17 bases between them. This CDR3 is 15 amino acids long. Germline loops: CDR1 SGHRS, CDR2 YFSETQ. The CDR3 sequence: CASSPVGVPYYEQYF. CDR3 nucleotide sequence: TGCGCCAGCAGCCCTGTCGGGGTCCCCTACTACGAGCAGTACTTC.

This clonotype was counted a few times. The CDR3 region is CASSAGPRVNGYTF. CDR3 DNA sequence: TGTGCCAGCAGCGCGGGACCGAGAGTGAATGGCTACACCTTC. The V call is TRBV11-2, the J call TRBJ1-2; the D gene is possibly TRBD1 (5 bases). The V gene's germline CDR1 is SGHAT and CDR2 FQNNGV. The CDR3 runs to 14 residues. With 5 bases removed from V and 6 bases from J, the gap between germline ends came to 16 bases. Based on the CDR3 plus reference TRBV11-2 and TRBJ1-2, the full variable domain is EAGVAQSPRYKIIEKRQSVAFWCNPISGHATLYWYQQILGQGPKLLIQFQNNGVVDDSQLPKDRFSAERLKGVDSTLKIQPAKLEDSAVYLCASSAGPRVNGYTFGSGTRLTVV.

This clonotype was detected a few times. The chain has TRBV30 and TRBJ1-1; no clear D. Trimming pared 0 bases from V and 0 bases from J, leaving 5 bases between. There are 13 residues in the CDR3. Germline V gives CDR1 GTSNPN, CDR2 SVGIG (reference sequence). The CDR3 nucleotides read TGTGCCTGGAGTGTCTCGGTGAACACTGAAGCTTTCTTT. Its translation is CAWSVSVNTEAFF.